One and the same sample provided the 12 T cell receptor beta chains below, sequenced in a study of beta chain features in type 1 diabetes. For these TCRs, the target antigens are not known. Expressed TCRB transcripts got sequenced, as all isolated RNA was reverse transcribed. Produced via immunoSEQ multiplex PCR; TCRdb's table is partial and in-frame only. This table holds around 110,000 clones, about a sixth found once. General observations from the study: TCRB CDR3s from Type 1 diabetes patients were moderately but significantly shorter in all four CD4+ subsets.

Specimen: central memory CD4+ T cells from blood. All receptors come from a man aged 25-45 years with type 1 diabetes.

The gene calls are TRBV28 and TRBJ2-2, with 8 bases aligning to TRBD1. Looked up from germline, CDR1 is MDHEN and CDR2 is SYDVKM. The CDR3 length is 15 residues. V gave up 5 bases and J gave up 7 bases; unmatched junction bases: 9. The CDR3 DNA is TGTGCCAGCAGTCCCCAGACAGGGGCTAACGGGGAGCTGTTTTTT. Translating it yields CASSPQTGANGELFF.

The chain carries TRBV29-1 and TRBJ2-1; TRBD2 matches 12 bases. Germline CDR1 SQVTM, CDR2 ANQGSEA. The CDR3 is made up of 15 amino acids. V shed 4 bases, J shed 8 bases, and the junction held 9 bases outside the gene matches. CDR3 region: CSVAASSGGADEQFF. CDR3 nucleotides: TGCAGCGTTGCCGCGTCTAGCGGGGGGGCCGATGAGCAGTTCTTC.

This rearrangement joins TRBV30 to TRBJ2-4; D is unclear. The germline gives CDR1 GTSNPN, CDR2 SVGIG (reference sequence). The CDR3 has 15 residues. V was pared by 7 bases and J by 0 bases, with 16 bases between. The CDR3, as DNA: TGTGCCTTCACAAAGTGGCTTCTAGCCAAAAACATTCAGTACTTC. Its protein is CAFTKWLLAKNIQYF.

The table lists this clone with a few counts. The chain recombines TRBV7-2 with TRBJ2-5, with D maybe TRBD1 (6 bases). The CDR3 contains 15 residues. Germline CDR1 is SGHTA and CDR2 is FQGNSA. V dropped 5 bases and J dropped 0 bases, with 13 bases sitting between them. The CDR3 coding sequence is TGTGCCAGCAGCCCGCCTCAGGGGAACCAAGAGACCCAGTACTTC. Its protein is CASSPPQGNQETQYF.

The chain carries TRBV30 and TRBJ2-6; D uncertain. The CDR3 runs 16 residues. The germline V gene encodes CDR1 GTSNPN and CDR2 SVGIG (reference sequence). The V gene lost 0 bases and the J gene lost 0 bases, with 9 bases spanning the gap. The CDR3 spells CAWSVIFSSGANVLTF. The CDR3, as DNA: TGTGCCTGGAGTGTCATTTTTTCCTCTGGGGCCAACGTCCTGACTTTC.

V and J are TRBV10-3 and TRBJ2-7; weak D call: TRBD1 (6 bases). The V end was cut by 3 bases, the J end by 2 bases, with 11 bases between. Germline CDR1 and CDR2: ENHRY and SYGVKD. The CDR3 covers 14 residues. The CDR3 DNA sequence: TGTGCCATCAGTGACCTACAGGGCACCTACGAGCAGTACTTC. Translation gives CAISDLQGTYEQYF.

This chain connects TRBV29-1 to TRBJ2-3; D not resolved. The V and J ends lost 7 bases and 0 bases respectively, with 14 bases between them. This CDR3 region has 14 residues. Germline-derived CDR1 and CDR2 are SQVTM and ANQGSEA. The CDR3 sequence is CSGQGLASTDTQYF. DNA for the CDR3: TGCAGCGGCCAAGGATTAGCTAGCACAGATACGCAGTATTTT.

This clone was seen a handful of times. The chain employs TRBV30 and TRBJ2-7; no definite D call. Germline V lookup: CDR1 GTSNPN, CDR2 SVGIG (reference sequence). The CDR3 loop spans 13 amino acids. Trimming left V 3 bases short and J 1 base short, with 10 bases between. The CDR3 sequence is CAWRGWKSYEQYF. Written as DNA, the CDR3 is TGTGCCTGGAGGGGCTGGAAGTCCTACGAGCAGTACTTC. Supplemented by reference TRBV30 and TRBJ2-7, the full variable domain reads SQTIHQWPATLVQPVGSPLSLECTVEGTSNPNLYWYRQAAGRGLQLLFYSVGIGQISSEVPQNLSASRPQDRQFILSSKKLLLSDSGFYLCAWRGWKSYEQYFGPGTRLTVT.

This clone appeared many times. The chain links TRBV4-3 to TRBJ1-5, with D hard to call. The V end was cut by 0 bases, the J end by 2 bases, with 8 bases between. Germline lookup yields CDR1 LGHNA and CDR2 YSLEER. This CDR3 contains 15 residues. DNA for the CDR3: TGCGCCAGCAGCCAAGATAGTGAGGGCAATCAGCCCCAGCATTTT. Its translation is CASSQDSEGNQPQHF.

A word on this clone: Compared with germline, one end of the junction differs, possibly owing to a read error. Other DNA sequences in the sample encode the same CDR3. The chain employs TRBV4-1 and TRBJ2-3; TRBD2 aligns across 9 bases. The CDR3 contains 14 residues. Germline V gives CDR1 MGHRA, CDR2 YSYEKL. Here the CDR3 DNA reads TGTGCCAGCAGTGGACTAGCGCGCACAGATACGCAGTATTTT. It codes for CASSGLARTDTQYF.

This chain uses TRBV2 with TRBJ2-5; tentatively, D is TRBD1 (6 bases). The CDR3 contains 14 residues. Trimming left V 5 bases short and J 4 bases short, with 14 bases between. CDR1 and CDR2 (germline): SNHLY, FYNNEI. The CDR3 nucleotides read TGTGCCAGCAGTTATCGGGACACCACAGAGACCCAGTACTTC. It specifies CASSYRDTTETQYF.

The rearrangement links TRBV6-6 to TRBJ2-3; D might be TRBD1 or TRBD2, each matching 5 bases. Germline assignment: CDR1 MNHNY and CDR2 SVGAGI (reference sequence). V was shortened by 2 bases and J by 0 bases, with 9 bases between the two germline ends. The CDR3 extends over 15 amino acids. The CDR3 is CASSYGGPSTDTQYF. CDR3 nucleotides: TGTGCCAGCAGTTACGGGGGTCCTAGCACAGATACGCAGTATTTT.